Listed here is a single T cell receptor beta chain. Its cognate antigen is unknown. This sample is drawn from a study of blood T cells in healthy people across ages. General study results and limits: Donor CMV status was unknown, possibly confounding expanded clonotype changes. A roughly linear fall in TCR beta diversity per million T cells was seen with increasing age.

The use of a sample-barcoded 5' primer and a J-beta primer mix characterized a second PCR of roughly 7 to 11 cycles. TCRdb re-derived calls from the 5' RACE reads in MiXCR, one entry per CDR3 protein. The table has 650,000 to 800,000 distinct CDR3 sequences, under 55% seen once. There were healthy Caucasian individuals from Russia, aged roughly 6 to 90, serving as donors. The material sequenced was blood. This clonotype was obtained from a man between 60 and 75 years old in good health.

As DNA, the CDR3 is TGTGCCAGCACCCCGGGAACAACAGATACGCAGTATTTT. It yields the protein CASTPGTTDTQYF. The chain couples TRBV6-5 to TRBJ2-3; maybe TRBD2 (5 bases). Germline CDR1 is MNHEY and CDR2 is SVGAGI. Trimming removed 7 bases at V and 3 bases at J, with 11 bases between. The CDR3 loop spans 13 amino acids.